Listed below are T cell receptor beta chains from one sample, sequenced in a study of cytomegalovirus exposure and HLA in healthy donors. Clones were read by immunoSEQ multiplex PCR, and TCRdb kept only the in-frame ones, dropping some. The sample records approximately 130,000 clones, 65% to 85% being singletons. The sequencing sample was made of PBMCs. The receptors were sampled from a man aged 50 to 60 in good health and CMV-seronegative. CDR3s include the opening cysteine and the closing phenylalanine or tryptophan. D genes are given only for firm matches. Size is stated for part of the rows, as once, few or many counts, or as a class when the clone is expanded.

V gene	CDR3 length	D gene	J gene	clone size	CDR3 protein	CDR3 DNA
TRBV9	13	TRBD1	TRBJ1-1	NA	CASSPRDSTEAFF	TGTGCCAGCAGCCCAAGGGACAGCACTGAAGCTTTCTTT
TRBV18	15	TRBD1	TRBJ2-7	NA	CASSSFRDRGDEQYF	TGTGCCAGCTCATCCTTCCGGGACAGGGGCGACGAGCAGTACTTC
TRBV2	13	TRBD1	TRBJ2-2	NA	CASETGGTGELFF	TGTGCCAGCGAGACAGGGGGCACCGGGGAGCTGTTTTTT
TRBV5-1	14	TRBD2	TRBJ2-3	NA	CASSFTSGSDTQYF	TGCGCCAGCAGCTTTACTAGCGGGAGTGATACGCAGTATTTT
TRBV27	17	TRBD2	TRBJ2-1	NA	CASSSSGLAGSRDEQFF	TGTGCCAGCAGTTCCTCGGGACTAGCGGGTTCCCGGGATGAGCAGTTCTTC
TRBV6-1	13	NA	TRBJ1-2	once	CASSTISGVGYTF	TGTGCCAGCAGTACAATCTCAGGGGTTGGCTACACCTTC
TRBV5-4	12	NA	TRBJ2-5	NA	CASSFGLETQYF	TGTGCCAGCAGCTTTGGACTGGAGACCCAGTACTTC
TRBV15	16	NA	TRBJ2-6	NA	CATSRQTVSGANVLTF	TGTGCCACCAGCAGACAGACAGTCTCTGGGGCCAACGTCCTGACTTTC
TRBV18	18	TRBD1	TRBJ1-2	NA	CASSPRGSGGAVHYGYTF	TGTGCCAGCTCACCACGGGGGTCAGGGGGCGCAGTTCACTATGGCTACACCTTC
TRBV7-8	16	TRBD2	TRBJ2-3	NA	CASSSLTSGSTDTQYF	TGTGCCAGCAGCTCCCTGACTAGCGGGAGCACAGATACGCAGTATTTT
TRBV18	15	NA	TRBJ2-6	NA	CASSLQGSGANVLTF	TGTGCCAGCTCACTACAGGGCTCTGGGGCCAACGTCCTGACTTTC